A single sample gave rise to the 17 T cell receptor beta chains below, sequenced in a study of blood T cell repertoires in COVID-19. The method was immunoSEQ multiplex PCR; TCRdb's version includes in-frame clones alone and lacks a portion of them. The sample records approximately 84,000 clones, roughly 77% being singletons. Sequenced sample: peripheral blood. The receptors shown here come from a man aged 50-59 years with active or convalescent COVID-19.

Written as DNA, the CDR3 is TGTGCCAGCAGCCAAGCACTAGGCGGTCTTGAAGCTTTCTTT. The encoded protein is CASSQALGGLEAFF. The chain recombines TRBV14 with TRBJ1-1, with D unresolved. CDR1 and CDR2 (germline): SGHDN, FVKESK. Between the trimmed V and J ends, which lost 1 base and 7 bases, there was a span of 13 bases. There are 14 residues in the CDR3. The variable domain in full, with the rest retrieved from reference TRBV14 and TRBJ1-1, is EAGVTQFPSHSVIEKGQTVTLRCDPISGHDNLYWYRRVMGKEIKFLLHFVKESKQDESGMPNNRFLAERTGGTYSTLKVQPAELEDSGVYFCASSQALGGLEAFFGQGTRLTVV.

The chain links TRBV5-6 to TRBJ1-1, with D uncertain. This CDR3 region has 12 residues. Germline lookup yields CDR1 SGHDT and CDR2 YYEEEE. V dropped 3 bases and J dropped 2 bases, with 5 bases sitting between them. The CDR3: CASSSVNTEAFF. The CDR3 nucleotides are TGTGCCAGCAGCTCTGTTAACACTGAAGCTTTCTTT.

The rearrangement uses TRBV18 and TRBJ2-7; a weak D match, TRBD1 (6 bases). This CDR3 region has 16 residues. CDR1 KGHSH and CDR2 LQKENI come from the germline V gene. V was clipped by 4 bases and J by 2 bases, with 18 bases between them. CDR3 bases: TGTGCCAGCTCACAGGGTTCAGGGGACCTTACCTACGAGCAGTACTTC. This gives the protein CASSQGSGDLTYEQYF.

The chain is built from TRBV7-2 and TRBJ2-7; no clear D. CDR3 length: 14 amino acids. Germline V gives CDR1 SGHTA, CDR2 FQGNSA. V was shortened by 3 bases and J by 2 bases, with 11 bases between the two germline ends. The CDR3 DNA reads TGTGCCAGCAGCTTCCCTGCACATCCCTACGAGCAGTACTTC. This sequence encodes CASSFPAHPYEQYF.

This clone qualifies as medium-sized (0.01 to 0.1%). V is TRBV11-2 and J is TRBJ1-1; no reliable D call. The germline V and J ends were trimmed by 1 base and 9 bases, with 9 bases remaining between them. Germline CDR1 SGHAT, CDR2 FQNNGV. The CDR3 runs to 12 residues. CDR3 protein: CASSLGEGKAFF. The CDR3 nucleotides are TGTGCCAGCAGCTTAGGAGAGGGAAAAGCTTTCTTT.

This chain links TRBV6-5 with TRBJ2-5; 9 bases match TRBD2. The V and J ends lost 6 bases and 4 bases, in that order; junction bases with no gene match: 9. The CDR3 totals 15 residues. The germline CDR1 and CDR2 sequences are MNHEY and SVGAGI. CDR3 nucleotides: TGTGCCAGCAGCGCCATGGCGGGGGGGCTAGAGACCCAGTACTTC. Protein: CASSAMAGGLETQYF.

The chain uses TRBV19 and TRBJ1-5, with a possible D match to TRBD1 (6 bases). V was shortened by 7 bases and J by 3 bases, with 13 bases between the two germline ends. Germline V gene lookup returns CDR1 LNHDA and CDR2 SQIVND (reference sequence). The CDR3 is 14 amino acids. In DNA form, the CDR3 reads TGTGCCAGTACAAGGGGGGGCGACAATCAGCCCCAGCATTTT. Its protein product is CASTRGGDNQPQHF. The full variable domain, in which reference TRBV19 and TRBJ1-5 provide the parts outside the CDR3, is DGGITQSPKYLFRKEGQNVTLSCEQNLNHDAMYWYRQDPGQGLRLIYYSQIVNDFQKGDIAEGYSVSREKKESFPLTVTSAQKNPTAFYLCASTRGGDNQPQHFGDGTRLSIL.

V is TRBV2 and J is TRBJ2-6; weak D call: TRBD1 (5 bases). Between the trimmed V and J ends, which lost 4 bases and 4 bases, there was a span of 11 bases. Germline loops: CDR1 SNHLY, CDR2 FYNNEI. CDR3 length: 15 amino acids. In DNA, the CDR3 is TGTGCCAGCAGTGGTGGGGCGCAAGGGGCCAACGTCCTGACTTTC. Its protein is CASSGGAQGANVLTF.

This chain connects TRBV4-1 to TRBJ2-5, with a tentative D call TRBD2 (7 bases). The ends were cut back, 1 base at V and 2 bases at J, with 14 bases in the middle. This CDR3 spans 16 amino acids. The germline CDR1 and CDR2 sequences are MGHRA and YSYEKL. The CDR3 DNA follows: TGCGCCAGCAGCCAAGTTGGGGCGGGGGCTCAAGAGACCCAGTACTTC. Its protein product is CASSQVGAGAQETQYF.

The chain is built from TRBV7-2 and TRBJ2-7, with TRBD1 identical over 7 bases. Germline V gene sequence: CDR1 SGHTA, CDR2 FQGNSA. CDR3 size: 15 residues. V was pared by 2 bases and J by 4 bases, with 8 bases of the junction left unmatched. CDR3 amino acids: CASSLPGQLGYEQYF. CDR3 DNA sequence: TGTGCCAGCAGCTTACCGGGACAGCTTGGGTACGAGCAGTACTTC.

The rearrangement links TRBV2 to TRBJ2-3; maybe TRBD2 (5 bases). Germline V gene data show CDR1 as SNHLY and CDR2 as FYNNEI. V gave up 1 base and J gave up 1 base, with 6 bases separating them. The CDR3 spans 14 residues. The CDR3 DNA follows: TGTGCCAGCAGTGAAGTCGGGGGCACAGATACGCAGTATTTT. It yields the protein CASSEVGGTDTQYF.

This chain joins TRBV4-1 and TRBJ2-5; D uncertain. Trimming pared 5 bases from V and 1 base from J, leaving 8 bases between. The CDR3 is 13 residues long. CDR1 and CDR2 from the germline V gene are MGHRA and YSYEKL. DNA for the CDR3: TGCGCCAGCAGCGGGCAACGCCAAGAGACCCAGTACTTC. This codes for CASSGQRQETQYF.

CDR3: CASSHGSGTGIKETQYF. CDR3 DNA: TGCGCCAGCAGCCACGGGAGCGGTACCGGAATTAAAGAGACCCAGTACTTC. The V gene is TRBV5-1, the J gene TRBJ2-5; TRBD2 is a possible D gene (6 bases). Germline CDR1 reads SGHRS; CDR2 reads YFSETQ. Trimming removed 4 bases at V and 3 bases at J, with 22 bases between. This CDR3 region has 17 residues.

The chain joins TRBV5-1 to TRBJ2-1, with TRBD1 as a possible D gene (6 bases). CDR1 is SGHRS, CDR2 YFSETQ, per germline. Between the trimmed V and J ends, which lost 0 bases and 0 bases, there was a span of 13 bases. The CDR3 has 17 residues. Here the CDR3 reads CASSLVRGTGSYNEQFF. In nucleotides, the CDR3 is TGCGCCAGCAGCTTGGTAAGGGGGACCGGCTCCTACAATGAGCAGTTCTTC.

The chain couples TRBV24-1 to TRBJ2-5; the match to TRBD1 covers 9 bases. Trimming removed 10 bases from V and 3 bases from J; junction bases left unmatched: 5. Germline assignment: CDR1 KGHDR and CDR2 SFDVKD. The CDR3 spans 13 residues. The CDR3 DNA reads TGTGCCACACAACAGGGGGCCGAAGAGACCCAGTACTTC. It yields the protein CATQQGAEETQYF.

This clone was recorded once. Here the CDR3 reads CASSARGGFEQFF. The CDR3 coding sequence is TGCGCCAGCAGTGCTCGGGGGGGGTTTGAGCAGTTCTTC. V gene TRBV10-1 combines with J gene TRBJ2-1; 8 bases line up with TRBD2. The CDR3 runs to 13 residues. With V trimmed by 4 bases and J by 9 bases, 5 bases remained unmatched. Germline CDR1 is WNHNN and CDR2 is SYGVQD (reference sequence).

The CDR3 spells CASSEGRSPLHF. CDR3 in DNA: TGTGCCAGCAGTGAGGGCCGGTCACCCCTCCACTTT. The J gene is TRBJ1-6, the V gene TRBV12-3 or TRBV12-4; D is undetermined. This CDR3 has 12 residues. V was pared by 5 bases and J by 10 bases, with 9 bases between.